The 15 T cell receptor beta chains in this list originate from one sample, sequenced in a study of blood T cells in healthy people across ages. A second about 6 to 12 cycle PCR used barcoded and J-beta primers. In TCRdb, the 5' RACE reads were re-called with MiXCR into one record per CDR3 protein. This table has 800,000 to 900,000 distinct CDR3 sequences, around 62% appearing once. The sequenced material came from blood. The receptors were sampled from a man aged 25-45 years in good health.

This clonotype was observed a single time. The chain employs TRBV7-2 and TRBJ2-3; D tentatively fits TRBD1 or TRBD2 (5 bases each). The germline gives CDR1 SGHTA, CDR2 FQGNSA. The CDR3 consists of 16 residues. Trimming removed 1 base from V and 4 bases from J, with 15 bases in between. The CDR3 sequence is CASSLVASQGPDTQYF. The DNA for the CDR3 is TGTGCCAGCAGCTTAGTGGCCTCTCAGGGACCAGATACGCAGTATTTT.

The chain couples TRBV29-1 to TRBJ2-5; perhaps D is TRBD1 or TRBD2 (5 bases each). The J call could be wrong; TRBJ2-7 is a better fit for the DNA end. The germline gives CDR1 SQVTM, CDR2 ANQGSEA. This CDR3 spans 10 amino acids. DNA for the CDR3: TGCAGCGCCCGAGGGGTCGAGCAGTACTTC. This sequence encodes CSARGVEQYF.

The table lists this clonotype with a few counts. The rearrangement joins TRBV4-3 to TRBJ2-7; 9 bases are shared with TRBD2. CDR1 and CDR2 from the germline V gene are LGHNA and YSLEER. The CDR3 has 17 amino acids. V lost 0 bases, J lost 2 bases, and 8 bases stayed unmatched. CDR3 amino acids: CASSQEVLAGTPYEQYF. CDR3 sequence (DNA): TGCGCCAGCAGCCAAGAGGTCCTAGCGGGAACGCCCTACGAGCAGTACTTC.

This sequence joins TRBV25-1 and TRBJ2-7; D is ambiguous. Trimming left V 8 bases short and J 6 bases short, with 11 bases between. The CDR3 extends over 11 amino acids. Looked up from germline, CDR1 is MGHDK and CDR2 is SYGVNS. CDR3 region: CASSESREQYF. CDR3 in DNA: TGTGCCAGCTCTGAGTCACGCGAGCAGTACTTC.

Written as DNA, the CDR3 is TGTGCCAGCAGTGTGACACGTGAAGTCACTGAAGCTTTCTTT. Translating it yields CASSVTREVTEAFF. The chain is built from TRBV6-1 and TRBJ1-1; D is unclear. This CDR3 has 14 amino acids. Trimming stripped 4 bases from V and 4 bases from J, with 13 bases between. Germline CDR1 and CDR2: MNHNS and SASEGT.

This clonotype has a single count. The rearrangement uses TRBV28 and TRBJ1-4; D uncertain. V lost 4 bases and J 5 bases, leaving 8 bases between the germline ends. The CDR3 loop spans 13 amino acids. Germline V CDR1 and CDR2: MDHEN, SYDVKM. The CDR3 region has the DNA TGTGCCAGCAGTTGGCAGAAAAATGAAAAACTGTTTTTT. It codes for CASSWQKNEKLFF.

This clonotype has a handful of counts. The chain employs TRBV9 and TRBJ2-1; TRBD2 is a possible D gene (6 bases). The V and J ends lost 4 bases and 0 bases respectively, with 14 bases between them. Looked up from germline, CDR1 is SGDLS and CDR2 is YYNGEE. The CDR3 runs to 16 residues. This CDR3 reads CASSPLAGHSYNEQFF. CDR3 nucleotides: TGTGCCAGCAGCCCCCTGGCGGGGCACTCCTACAATGAGCAGTTCTTC.

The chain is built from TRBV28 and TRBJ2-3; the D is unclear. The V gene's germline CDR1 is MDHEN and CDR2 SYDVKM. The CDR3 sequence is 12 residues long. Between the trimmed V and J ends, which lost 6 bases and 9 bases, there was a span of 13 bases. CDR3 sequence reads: CASSPGRQTQYF. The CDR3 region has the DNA TGTGCCAGCAGCCCCGGACGGCAGACGCAGTATTTT.

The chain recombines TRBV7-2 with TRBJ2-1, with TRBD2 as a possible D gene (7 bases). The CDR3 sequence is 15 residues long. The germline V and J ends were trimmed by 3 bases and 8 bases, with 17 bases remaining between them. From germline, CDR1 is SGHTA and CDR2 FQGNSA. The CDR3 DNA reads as TGTACCAGCAGCTTGCGTGCGGGGGCGGACGATGAGCAGTTCTTC. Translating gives CTSSLRAGADDEQFF.

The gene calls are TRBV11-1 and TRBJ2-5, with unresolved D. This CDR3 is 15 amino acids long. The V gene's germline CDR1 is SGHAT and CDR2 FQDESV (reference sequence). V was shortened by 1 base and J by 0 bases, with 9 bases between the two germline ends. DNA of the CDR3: TGTGCCAGCAGCTTAGAAGCAGAGTACCAAGAGACCCAGTACTTC. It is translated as CASSLEAEYQETQYF. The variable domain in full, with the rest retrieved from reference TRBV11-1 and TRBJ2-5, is EAEVAQSPRYKITEKSQAVAFWCDPISGHATLYWYRQILGQGPELLVQFQDESVVDDSQLPKDRFSAERLKGVDSTLKIQPAELGDSAMYLCASSLEAEYQETQYFGPGTRLLVL.

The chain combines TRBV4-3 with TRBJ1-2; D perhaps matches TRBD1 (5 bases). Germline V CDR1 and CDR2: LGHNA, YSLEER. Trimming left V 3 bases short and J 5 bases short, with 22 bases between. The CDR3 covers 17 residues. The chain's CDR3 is CASSQTTLEGWLYGYTF. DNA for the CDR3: TGCGCCAGCAGCCAGACGACCTTGGAGGGGTGGCTGTATGGCTACACCTTC.

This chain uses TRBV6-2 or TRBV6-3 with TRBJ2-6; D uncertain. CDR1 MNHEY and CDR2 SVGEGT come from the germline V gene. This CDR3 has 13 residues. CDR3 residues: CATTIPGANVLTF. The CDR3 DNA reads TGTGCGACAACAATACCTGGGGCCAACGTCCTGACTTTC.

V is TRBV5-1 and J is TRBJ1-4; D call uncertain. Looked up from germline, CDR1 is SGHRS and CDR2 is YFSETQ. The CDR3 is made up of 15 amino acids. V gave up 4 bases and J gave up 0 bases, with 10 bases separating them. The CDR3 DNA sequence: TGCGCCAGCAGCCGGGGATTTGCAACTAATGAAAAACTGTTTTTT. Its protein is CASSRGFATNEKLFF.

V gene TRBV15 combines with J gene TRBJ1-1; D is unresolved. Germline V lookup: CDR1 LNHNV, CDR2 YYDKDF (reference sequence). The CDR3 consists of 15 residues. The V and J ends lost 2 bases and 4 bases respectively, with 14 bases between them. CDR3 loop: CATSRTGLGGTEAFF. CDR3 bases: TGTGCCACCAGCAGAACGGGCCTTGGAGGCACTGAAGCTTTCTTT. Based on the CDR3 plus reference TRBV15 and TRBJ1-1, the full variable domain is DAMVIQNPRYQVTQFGKPVTLSCSQTLNHNVMYWYQQKSSQAPKLLFHYYDKDFNNEADTPDNFQSRRPNTSFCFLDIRSPGLGDTAMYLCATSRTGLGGTEAFFGQGTRLTVV.

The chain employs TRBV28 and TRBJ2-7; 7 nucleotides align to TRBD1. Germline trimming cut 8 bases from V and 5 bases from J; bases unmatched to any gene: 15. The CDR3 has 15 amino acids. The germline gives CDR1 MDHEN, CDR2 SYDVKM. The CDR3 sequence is CASRGRGRGSNEQYF. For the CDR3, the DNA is TGTGCCAGCCGTGGAAGGGGCAGGGGGTCCAACGAGCAGTACTTC.